This T cell receptor beta chain was documented in a study of cytomegalovirus exposure and HLA in healthy donors. Overall study: Unique TCRs numbering roughly 85 million, obtained from HLA-typed donors, made up an early data release. Broader study findings: Among the sequence variants, a highly shared cluster was likely an artifact of sequencing.

60 Vbeta and 13 Jbeta primers were used in PCR. TCRdb keeps only in-frame clones here, not all; method: immunoSEQ multiplex PCR. The sample contains roughly 130,000 clones, 80% to 85% of which appear only once. In the case of this clone: The antigen remains unidentified.

This TCR was recovered from a man aged 25 to 40 in good health and CMV-seronegative. The sample was PBMCs.

The CDR3, as DNA: TGTGCCAGCAGCCCCTACCTCGGACAGAGGTCTGGAAACACCATATATTTT. Translation: CASSPYLGQRSGNTIYF. The chain is built from TRBV11-2 and TRBJ1-3; a weak D match, TRBD1 (6 bases). CDR3 length: 17 residues. Between the trimmed V and J ends, which lost 5 bases and 1 base, there was a span of 18 bases. CDR1 SGHAT and CDR2 FQNNGV come from the germline V gene.